This is a list of T cell receptor beta chains from one sample in a study of blood T cell repertoires in COVID-19. Sequenced by immunoSEQ multiplex PCR; TCRdb stores in-frame clones only, minus some. The repertoire holds about 94,000 clones, with 75% to 90% as singletons. Material for sequencing was peripheral blood. The receptors were sampled from a human donor in a cohort sampled during active COVID-19. The CDR3 runs from the conserved cysteine through the conserved F or W. A D gene is named only where the DNA matches it firmly. Size is stated for part of the rows, as once, few or many counts, or as a class when the clone is expanded.

J gene | D gene | clone size | V gene | CDR3 DNA | CDR3 protein
TRBJ1-2 | TRBD1 | . | TRBV6-1 | TGTGCCAGCAGTGACGGGACAGGGAGTCCGCGCTATGGCTACACCTTC | CASSDGTGSPRYGYTF
TRBJ1-1 | TRBD1 | . | TRBV10-3 | TGTGCCATCAGTGACGAAAGGAGGGACAGGACTTACACTGAAGCTTTCTTT | CAISDERRDRTYTEAFF
TRBJ2-7 | TRBD1 | . | TRBV5-1 | TGCGCCAGCAGCAGCGGGACAGGGTGGCTAGCGACCTACGAGCAGTACTTC | CASSSGTGWLATYEQYF
TRBJ1-3 | . | . | TRBV10-3 | TGTGCCTCACAGTGGCCAGGTCGGGGAACCATATATTTT | CASQWPGRGTIYF
TRBJ1-5 | . | . | TRBV3-1/TRBV3-2 | TGTGCCAGCAGCCAAGGTTCTATTCAGCCCCAGCATTTT | CASSQGSIQPQHF
TRBJ1-1 | . | . | TRBV30 | TGTGCCTGGAGTGTCCAGGGTAAGGCTGAAGCTTTCTTT | CAWSVQGKAEAFF
TRBJ2-5 | TRBD1 | . | TRBV10-1 | TGCGCCAGCAGGTCCGGGACAGGGTACGGGCCCCAGTACTTC | CASRSGTGYGPQYF
TRBJ2-7 | TRBD2 | . | TRBV7-2 | TGTGCCAGCAGCTCCCCATGGCGGGGGGTCTACGAGCAGTACTTC | CASSSPWRGVYEQYF
TRBJ2-7 | . | . | TRBV5-1 | TGCGCCAGCAGCTTAGCGGGACAATCCATCTACGAGCAGTACTTC | CASSLAGQSIYEQYF
TRBJ2-1 | TRBD2 | . | TRBV18 | TGTGCCAGCTCACCCCCCGTACGAAAGCGGGAGGATGAGCAGTTCTTC | CASSPPVRKREDEQFF
TRBJ1-2 | TRBD1 | . | TRBV18 | TGTGCCAGCTCGGACACAGGGGAGTGGGGCTACACCTTC | CASSDTGEWGYTF
TRBJ2-1 | TRBD2 | . | TRBV28 | TGTGCCAGCAGTTTAAAACTAGCGAGGTACAATGAGCAGTTCTTC | CASSLKLARYNEQFF
TRBJ1-1 | TRBD1 | . | TRBV4-1 | TGCGCCAGCAGCCAAGAGACAGGGCTGAACACTGAAGCTTTCTTT | CASSQETGLNTEAFF
TRBJ1-6 | TRBD1 | . | TRBV18 | TGTGCCAGCTCACCAACAGGGGTGGGGAATTCACCCCTCCACTTT | CASSPTGVGNSPLHF
TRBJ1-6 | . | few | TRBV19 | TGTGCCAGTAGTGACATGGAAGAATCACCCCTCCACTTT | CASSDMEESPLHF
TRBJ1-5 | . | . | TRBV28 | TGTGCCAGCAGTTTGGGGAGGGTCGGCAATCAGCCCCAGCATTTT | CASSLGRVGNQPQHF
TRBJ1-5 | . | . | TRBV27 | TGTGCCAGCAGTTCCCTTTTACAGGGAGGGTATAGCAATCAGCCCCAGCATTTT | CASSSLLQGGYSNQPQHF
TRBJ2-3 | . | . | TRBV7-3 | TGTGCCAGCAGCTTACGGGGGGCAGACGCAGATACGCAGTATTTT | CASSLRGADADTQYF
TRBJ1-2 | . | . | TRBV6-4 | TGTGCCAGCAGTGACTCGAACGGGTTTGGCTACACCTTC | CASSDSNGFGYTF
TRBJ2-1 | . | . | TRBV5-1 | TGCGCCAGCAGCCCCGGGTCCTCCCACAATGAGCAGTTCTTC | CASSPGSSHNEQFF
TRBJ2-7 | TRBD2 | . | TRBV15 | TGTGCCACCAGCAGAGACACTAGCGACAATTACGAGCAGTACTTC | CATSRDTSDNYEQYF
TRBJ1-2 | TRBD1 | . | TRBV5-1 | TGCGCCAGCAGCCAGGGACAGGGGAACTATGGCTACACCTTC | CASSQGQGNYGYTF
TRBJ1-5 | . | . | TRBV12-3/TRBV12-4 | TGTGCCAGCAGCGAATCAGGGATCCAGCCCCAGCATTTT | CASSESGIQPQHF
TRBJ2-7 | TRBD1 | . | TRBV12-5 | TGTGCTAGTGGTTCACCGACAGGGGCCGCCTACGAGCAGTACTTC | CASGSPTGAAYEQYF
TRBJ2-2 | . | . | TRBV27 | TGTGCCAGGAGGAGGGCCGGGGAGCTGTTTTTT | CARRRAGELFF